The TCR beta chain described here comes from a study of T-cell reconstitution after alpha-beta-depleted transplantation in children. Germline CDR1 SQVTM, CDR2 ANQGSEA. The CDR3 length is 13 residues. The V gene lost 7 bases and the J gene lost 4 bases, with 15 bases spanning the gap. The TCRbeta library was prepared with unique molecular identifiers. TCRdb independently ran MiXCR on the PCR reads; one entry per CDR3 protein. The sample lists about 980,000 distinct CDR3 sequences, about 26% occurring once. This clonotype showed up many times. The specimen was PBMCs, mostly from graft donor cells, collected 360 days after TCRalphabeta/CD19-depleted stem cell transplant. The receptor comes from a boy younger than two who had a stem cell transplant for SCID, so the T cells may come from the graft donor. The chain recombines TRBV29-1 with TRBJ2-3; D remains unclear. CDR3 DNA: TGCAGCGCGTGGGCTAGTCGTGCAGATACGCAGTATTTT. It encodes CSAWASRADTQYF.